The 30 T cell receptor beta chains given below trace back to one sample, sequenced in a study of identical twins. TCRdb reprocessed the 5' RACE reads with MiXCR, giving one entry per CDR3 protein. The table lists around 490,000 distinct CDR3 sequences, 13% to 15% of them singletons. This sample was also put to use in a study of yellow fever vaccine responses in identical twins.

Input material: CD4+ T cells sorted from blood. The receptor source for this set is a woman younger than 35 in good health.

J is TRBJ2-2 and V is TRBV29-1; no clear D. Germline-derived CDR1 and CDR2 are SQVTM and ANQGSEA. V lost 0 bases, J lost 0 bases, and 5 bases lay in between. The CDR3 totals 14 residues. For the CDR3, the DNA is TGCAGCGTTGAAGACAGGTCGAACACCGGGGAGCTGTTTTTT. It encodes CSVEDRSNTGELFF.

The chain joins TRBV25-1 to TRBJ2-6; D may be TRBD1 (5 bases). This CDR3 region has 14 residues. Germline values: CDR1 MGHDK, CDR2 SYGVNS. Trimming took 3 bases from V and 2 from J, leaving 5 bases between them. Written as DNA, the CDR3 is TGTGCCAGCAGTGACAGGGCTGGGGCCAACGTCCTGACTTTC. It codes for CASSDRAGANVLTF. Complete variable domain (other parts from reference TRBV25-1 and TRBJ2-6): EADIYQTPRYLVIGTGKKITLECSQTMGHDKMYWYQQDPGMELHLIHYSYGVNSTEKGDLSSESTVSRIRTEHFPLTLESARPSHTSQYLCASSDRAGANVLTFGAGSRLTVL.

The chain uses TRBV15 and TRBJ2-1; unclear D gene. CDR3 length: 12 amino acids. Germline lookup yields CDR1 LNHNV and CDR2 YYDKDF (reference sequence). V shed 0 bases and J shed 3 bases, with 0 bases lying between them. For the CDR3, the DNA is TGTGCCACCAGCAGAGACTACAATGAGCAGTTCTTC. This sequence encodes CATSRDYNEQFF.

V gene TRBV20-1 combines with J gene TRBJ2-1; 8 positions agree with TRBD1. From germline, CDR1 is DFQATT and CDR2 SNEGSKA (reference sequence). The V gene end was trimmed by 6 bases and the J gene end by 4 bases; junction bases not matched to a gene: 8. CDR3 length: 14 residues. Written as DNA, the CDR3 is TGCAGTGCCGAGGGACAGGTGATTTACAATGAGCAGTTCTTC. As protein: CSAEGQVIYNEQFF.

This clonotype was picked up a small number of times. The chain recombines TRBV7-2 with TRBJ1-2; 10 bases map to TRBD1. Trimming cost V 5 bases and J 8 bases; bases outside gene matches: 2. CDR3 length: 12 residues. The germline gives CDR1 SGHTA, CDR2 FQGNSA. The CDR3 nucleotides are TGTGCCAGCAGCGGGGACAGGGGAGGCTACACCTTC. Translated, it gives CASSGDRGGYTF.

The V call is TRBV6-2 or TRBV6-3, the J call TRBJ2-1, with a possible D match to TRBD2 (6 bases). The CDR3 sequence is 13 residues long. V lost 10 bases, J lost 4 bases, and 14 bases lay in between. CDR1 MNHEY and CDR2 SVGEGT come from the germline V gene. CDR3 region: CATAGTQYNEQFF. The CDR3 coding sequence is TGTGCCACGGCGGGGACCCAGTACAATGAGCAGTTCTTC.

This clonotype was detected a few times. The chain has TRBV6-6 and TRBJ2-7; D remains unclear. Trimming pared 2 bases from V and 4 bases from J, leaving 9 bases between. CDR3 size: 13 residues. CDR1 MNHNY and CDR2 SVGAGI come from the germline V gene (reference sequence). CDR3 protein: CASSYPPSYEQYF. The CDR3 DNA reads TGTGCCAGCAGTTACCCCCCTTCTTACGAGCAGTACTTC.

This clonotype was counted many times. The V call is TRBV12-3 or TRBV12-4, the J call TRBJ2-6; perhaps TRBD2 as D (6 bases). This CDR3 comprises 17 residues. The germline V and J ends were trimmed by 6 bases and 0 bases, with 15 bases remaining between them. CDR3 sequence reads: CASRPGLLFSGANVLTF. In DNA, the CDR3 is TGTGCCAGCAGGCCGGGACTCCTATTCTCTGGGGCCAACGTCCTGACTTTC.

This chain joins TRBV25-1 and TRBJ1-4; TRBD1 might be the D (6 bases). This CDR3 comprises 14 residues. The ends were cut back, 5 bases at V and 8 bases at J, with 15 bases in the middle. The V gene's germline CDR1 is MGHDK and CDR2 SYGVNS. The DNA for the CDR3 is TGTGCCAGCAGTCACGGACAGCGGAGCGAAAAACTGTTTTTT. Translated, it gives CASSHGQRSEKLFF. Combining the CDR3 with reference TRBV25-1 and TRBJ1-4 gives the whole variable domain EADIYQTPRYLVIGTGKKITLECSQTMGHDKMYWYQQDPGMELHLIHYSYGVNSTEKGDLSSESTVSRIRTEHFPLTLESARPSHTSQYLCASSHGQRSEKLFFGSGTQLSVL.

The DNA of the CDR3 is TGCAGTGCGGCAGGGATGGGAAGCACAGATACGCAGTATTTT. Encoded protein: CSAAGMGSTDTQYF. The chain recombines TRBV20-1 with TRBJ2-3; maybe TRBD1 (5 bases). The CDR3 extends over 14 amino acids. V was pared by 6 bases and J by 0 bases, with 13 bases between. CDR1 DFQATT and CDR2 SNEGSKA come from the germline V gene (reference sequence).

This clonotype was seen more than once but under ten times. The gene calls are TRBV29-1 and TRBJ1-1; D is ambiguous. With 7 bases removed from V and 2 bases from J, the gap between germline ends came to 11 bases. The CDR3 sequence is 12 residues long. Germline assignment: CDR1 SQVTM and CDR2 ANQGSEA. The CDR3 DNA is TGCAGCGCTGGATCCCGAAACACTGAAGCTTTCTTT. Encoded protein: CSAGSRNTEAFF.

This clonotype was recorded a few times. The V call is TRBV5-1, the J call TRBJ2-1; D call uncertain. This CDR3 is 14 amino acids long. Trimming removed 0 bases at V and 6 bases at J, with 10 bases between. Per germline, CDR1 SGHRS and CDR2 YFSETQ. The CDR3 DNA sequence: TGCGCCAGCAGCTTGGATGCAGGTGTCAATGAGCAGTTCTTC. Translated, it gives CASSLDAGVNEQFF.

This clonotype was detected a few times. The chain has TRBV15 and TRBJ2-5, with 7 bases fitting TRBD2. Per the germline V gene, CDR1 is LNHNV and CDR2 is YYDKDF (reference sequence). With 0 bases clipped from V and 4 bases from J, the junction kept 11 bases outside the gene matches. The CDR3 spans 17 residues. The CDR3 coding sequence is TGTGCCACCAGCAGAGATTCAATAGGACTAGTTTTAGAGACCCAGTACTTC. This encodes CATSRDSIGLVLETQYF.

V usage is TRBV7-9 and J usage is TRBJ1-4; D is uncertain. V shed 2 bases and J shed 10 bases, with 20 bases lying between them. The CDR3 covers 16 residues. Looked up from germline, CDR1 is SEHNR and CDR2 is FQNEAQ (reference sequence). CDR3 nucleotides: TGTGCCAGCAGCTTAACTTCGGGAGCCTCGTACGGAAAACTGTTTTTT. This translates into CASSLTSGASYGKLFF.

The gene calls are TRBV7-6 and TRBJ2-3, with TRBD2 identical over 7 bases. This CDR3 is 13 amino acids long. After removal of 6 bases from V and 4 bases from J, the junction contained 4 bases not matched to a gene. Germline V gives CDR1 SGHVS, CDR2 FNYEAQ. The CDR3 DNA reads as TGTGCCAGCAGGGGTACTAGCGCAGATACGCAGTATTTT. Translating gives CASRGTSADTQYF.

This clonotype was seen more than once but under ten times. The chain recombines TRBV7-2 with TRBJ1-5, with D hard to call. The CDR3 has 15 amino acids. Germline V CDR1 and CDR2: SGHTA, FQGNSA. The V gene lost 0 bases and the J gene lost 6 bases, with 12 bases spanning the gap. The CDR3 region is CASSLASGSLQPQHF. CDR3 sequence (DNA): TGTGCCAGCAGCTTAGCCTCCGGCAGTCTTCAGCCCCAGCATTTT. The full variable domain, rest sourced from reference TRBV7-2 and TRBJ1-5, is GAGVSQSPSNKVTEKGKDVELRCDPISGHTALYWYRQSLGQGLEFLIYFQGNSAPDKSGLPSDRFSAERTGGSVSTLTIQRTQQEDSAVYLCASSLASGSLQPQHFGDGTRLSIL.

This clonotype was found a few times. The genes are TRBV5-1 and TRBJ2-7; TRBD2 matches 12 bases. Unmatched junction bases numbered 3, after V lost 2 bases and J lost 3 bases. The CDR3 has 15 residues. CDR1 SGHRS and CDR2 YFSETQ come from the germline V gene. The CDR3 region is CASSFRTSGNYEQYF. The CDR3 DNA reads as TGCGCCAGCAGCTTCCGGACTAGCGGGAACTACGAGCAGTACTTC.

This clonotype was counted between two and nine times. The gene calls are TRBV6-1 and TRBJ2-7, with 7 bases that match TRBD2. CDR1 and CDR2 from the germline V gene are MNHNS and SASEGT. The CDR3 covers 16 residues. Trimming took 4 bases from V and 0 from J; bases not matched to a gene: 9. The CDR3, as DNA: TGTGCCAGCAGTGCGATACTAGCGATGCACTCCTACGAGCAGTACTTC. Translated: CASSAILAMHSYEQYF.

V is TRBV30 and J is TRBJ2-2; 7 bases map to TRBD1. Unmatched junction bases numbered 6, after V lost 0 bases and J lost 5 bases. CDR3 length: 15 residues. The germline gives CDR1 GTSNPN, CDR2 SVGIG (reference sequence). Here the CDR3 DNA reads TGTGCCTGGAGTGTTTACAGGGGAAGGACCGGGGAGCTGTTTTTT. This encodes CAWSVYRGRTGELFF.

This clonotype was picked up a small number of times. The rearrangement joins TRBV3-1 to TRBJ2-5, with D tentatively TRBD1 (8 bases). Trimming removed 6 bases from V and 5 bases from J, with 13 bases in between. The CDR3 totals 13 residues. From germline, CDR1 is LGHDT and CDR2 YNNKEL (reference sequence). The CDR3 coding sequence is TGTGCCAGCAGAGCGGGACAGGTGGAGACCCAGTACTTC. Its translation: CASRAGQVETQYF.

This clonotype has just a few counts. The chain carries TRBV25-1 and TRBJ2-6, with TRBD2 as a possible D gene (7 bases). The CDR3 is 18 amino acids. V lost 5 bases and J 3 bases, leaving 20 bases between the germline ends. CDR1 is MGHDK and CDR2 is SYGVNS in the germline V gene. As DNA, the CDR3 is TGTGCCAGCAGTTTTTCGAGGGGGGGGGGCGTTGGGGCCAACGTCCTGACTTTC. Its translation: CASSFSRGGGVGANVLTF.

This clonotype was picked up many times. The chain carries TRBV7-2 and TRBJ2-7, with 9 bases that match TRBD1. The J segment lost 3 bases and the V segment lost 5 bases, leaving 11 bases of the junction unmatched. The germline CDR1 and CDR2 sequences are SGHTA and FQGNSA. The CDR3 totals 16 residues. The CDR3 nucleotides are TGTGCCAGCAGCCCCCCGAGGACAGGGGTTGGCTACGAGCAGTACTTC. It yields the protein CASSPPRTGVGYEQYF.

This clonotype was seen only a few times. The V gene is TRBV20-1, the J gene TRBJ1-6, with D perhaps TRBD1 (6 bases). The CDR3 contains 14 residues. CDR1 DFQATT and CDR2 SNEGSKA come from the germline V gene (reference sequence). V was cut by 3 bases and J by 7 bases, with 13 bases left in between. CDR3 coding DNA: TGCAGTGCTAGTCCCGGGGGGCAAAATTCACCCCTCCACTTT. Translation: CSASPGGQNSPLHF.

The chain couples TRBV5-1 to TRBJ2-2, with TRBD2 identical over 9 bases. J was trimmed by 1 base and V by 7 bases; bases with no gene match: 5. The germline gives CDR1 SGHRS, CDR2 YFSETQ. This CDR3 has 15 residues. CDR3 bases: TGCGCCAGCGGCGGACTAGCGAGGAACACCGGGGAGCTGTTTTTT. Its protein product is CASGGLARNTGELFF.

J is TRBJ2-7 and V is TRBV28, with D maybe TRBD1 (6 bases). The V and J ends lost 5 bases and 2 bases respectively, with 16 bases between them. CDR1 is MDHEN, CDR2 SYDVKM, per germline. This CDR3 contains 15 residues. CDR3 nucleotide sequence: TGTGCCAGCAGTACACGGGGCAGGGGAACCTACGAGCAGTACTTC. It encodes CASSTRGRGTYEQYF.

The chain links TRBV5-6 to TRBJ2-7; tentative D call: TRBD1 (5 bases). Between the trimmed V and J ends, which lost 4 bases and 7 bases, there was a span of 18 bases. Germline assignment: CDR1 SGHDT and CDR2 YYEEEE. This CDR3 spans 14 amino acids. CDR3 residues: CASSLGHSIGEQYF. The CDR3 DNA reads TGTGCCAGCAGCCTAGGACATTCCATAGGGGAGCAGTACTTC.

This clonotype was detected ten times or more. V gene TRBV3-1 combines with J gene TRBJ2-6, with 7 bases identical to TRBD1. The length of the CDR3 is 14 residues. In germline, CDR1 is LGHDT, CDR2 YNNKEL (reference sequence). Trimming at V came to 5 bases and at J to 3 bases, leaving 1 base not matched to a gene. DNA for the CDR3: TGTGCCAGCAGCTACAGGGGTGGGGCCAACGTCCTGACTTTC. It translates to CASSYRGGANVLTF.

The sample holds a few counts of this clonotype. The chain carries TRBV20-1 and TRBJ2-1; perhaps TRBD2 as D (7 bases). V was cut by 2 bases and J by 4 bases, with 12 bases left in between. This CDR3 has 14 residues. Germline V gives CDR1 DFQATT, CDR2 SNEGSKA (reference sequence). The CDR3 DNA follows: TGCAGTGCTAGATCGGGGGGCGGGTACAATGAGCAGTTCTTC. This codes for CSARSGGGYNEQFF.

This sequence joins TRBV11-1 and TRBJ2-2, with 9 bases matching TRBD2. CDR1 SGHAT and CDR2 FQDESV come from the germline V gene (reference sequence). The CDR3 length is 19 residues. Germline trimming cut 8 bases from V and 7 bases from J; bases unmatched to any gene: 23. CDR3 sequence: CASSSGGRGTTPLDGELFF. In DNA, the CDR3 is TGTGCCAGCTCAAGCGGGGGGCGGGGCACCACCCCCCTTGACGGGGAGCTGTTTTTT. The full variable domain, rest sourced from reference TRBV11-1 and TRBJ2-2, is EAEVAQSPRYKITEKSQAVAFWCDPISGHATLYWYRQILGQGPELLVQFQDESVVDDSQLPKDRFSAERLKGVDSTLKIQPAELGDSAMYLCASSSGGRGTTPLDGELFFGEGSRLTVL.

This clonotype was seen a few times. This chain connects TRBV5-1 to TRBJ2-2; TRBD1 matches 10 bases. The CDR3 is 18 amino acids. Germline CDR1 is SGHRS and CDR2 is YFSETQ. V was pared by 4 bases and J by 1 base, with 10 bases of the junction left unmatched. The CDR3 bases are TGCGCCAGCAGCCTTAAGACAGGGGGCAAACTGAACACCGGGGAGCTGTTTTTT. Its protein is CASSLKTGGKLNTGELFF.